One and the same sample provided the 14 T cell receptor beta chains below, sequenced in a study of T cells in women clearing cervical HPV infection. TCRdb's table, derived via immunoSEQ multiplex PCR, lists solely in-frame clones and lacks some. The listing records 30,000 to 35,000 clones. Sequenced material: blood buffy coat. These receptors originate from a woman aged 18-69 years with a cervical HPV16 infection that either progressed to CIN3+ or cleared (not recorded which).

CDR3 bases read: TGCAGTGCTAGACGTCCCGGGGTGGATGGC. Protein: CSARRPGVDG. In full, the CDR3 is CSARRPGVDGYTF. The genes are TRBV20-1 and TRBJ1-2; D is unresolved. Coverage ceases 3 residues before the CDR3 finishes, and the germline J gene fills in the end. The CDR3 length is 13 residues. The germline V and J ends were trimmed by 2 bases and 6 bases, with 13 bases remaining between them. Germline V lookup: CDR1 DFQATT, CDR2 SNEGSKA (reference sequence).

Note on this clone: Coverage ceases 3 residues before the CDR3 finishes, and the germline J gene fills in the end. The chain has TRBV7-9 and TRBJ1-6; 8 bases line up with TRBD1. Germline assignment: CDR1 SEHNR and CDR2 FQNEAQ (reference sequence). Trimming took 6 bases from V and 8 from J; bases not matched to a gene: 6. The CDR3 is made up of 14 amino acids. CDR3 residues: CASRFQGADSPLHF. Partial CDR3 DNA: TGTGCCAGCAGATTCCAGGGGGCCGATTCACCC.

As regards this clone: The CDR3 end is not reached by the read, which stops 3 residues before it; the germline J gene fills it in. V and J are TRBV2 and TRBJ2-1, with TRBD2 matching 16 bases. Germline assignment: CDR1 SNHLY and CDR2 FYNNEI. The CDR3 loop spans 17 amino acids. The ends lost 5 bases at V and 5 bases at J; junction bases unmatched: 6. The CDR3 DNA, read in part, is TGTGCCAGCAGTAGGGGGACTAGCGGGGGGGCTCACAATGAG. Translated: CASSRGTSGGAHNE. The entire CDR3 is CASSRGTSGGAHNEQFF. The full variable domain, with the rest looked up from reference TRBV2 and TRBJ2-1, is EPEVTQTPSHQVTQMGQEVILRCVPISNHLYFYWYRQILGQKVEFLVSFYNNEISEKSEIFDDQFSVERPDGSNFTLKIRSTKLEDSAMYFCASSRGTSGGAHNEQFFGPGTRLTVL.

Points on this clone: The read is 3 residues too short to cover the CDR3 end, so that end is filled in from the germline J gene. V and J are TRBV5-1 and TRBJ2-5, with 10 bases matching TRBD1. Losses at the gene ends were 5 bases for V and 5 bases for J; bases not matched to a gene: 9. The germline CDR1 and CDR2 sequences are SGHRS and YFSETQ. CDR3 length: 15 amino acids. The sequenced CDR3 bases are TGCGCCAGCAGTCCTGACAGGGGGCTGCCGGAGACC. It yields the protein CASSPDRGLPET. The complete CDR3 protein is CASSPDRGLPETQYF.

To note about this clone: The read terminates 3 residues ahead of where the CDR3 ends, so the germline J gene completes it. The rearrangement links TRBV19 to TRBJ2-5; D is unresolved. The CDR3 totals 13 residues. CDR1 LNHDA and CDR2 SQIVND come from the germline V gene (reference sequence). Trimming took off 5 bases at V and 7 bases at J, with 14 bases between the two ends. The CDR3 DNA, read in part, is TGTGCCAGTAGTCGGTCTAGTGCTGGGACC. Protein sequence: CASSRSSAGT. From start to end, the CDR3 is CASSRSSAGTQYF.

Comment on this clone: From the germline J gene comes the end of the CDR3, since the read stops 3 residues before it. The chain employs TRBV12-3 or TRBV12-4 and TRBJ2-5, with 8 bases lining up with TRBD2. V was clipped by 3 bases and J by 5 bases; unmatched bases: 17. CDR3 size: 18 residues. This CDR3 reads CASSLFRGLGRVRETQYF. The DNA read from the CDR3 is TGTGCCAGCAGTTTGTTTAGGGGACTAGGAAGGGTAAGGGAGACC.

With regard to this clone: The read stops 3 residues short of the end of the CDR3; the missing end is completed from the germline J gene. This chain uses TRBV28 with TRBJ2-7; TRBD1 agrees at 7 bases. The ends lost 3 bases at V and 6 bases at J; junction bases unmatched: 11. This CDR3 has 15 amino acids. Germline CDR1 MDHEN, CDR2 SYDVKM. This chain's CDR3 is CASSLLIRGMGEQYF. The sequenced CDR3 bases are TGTGCCAGCAGTTTGCTCATCAGGGGGATGGGCGAG.

CDR3 sequence reads: CAWSVQGDQPQYF. The CDR3 DNA, read in part, is TGTGCCTGGAGTGTTCAGGGGGATCAGCCG. The chain employs TRBV30 and TRBJ2-3, with TRBD1 identical over 7 bases. The read falls 3 residues short of the CDR3 end, and the missing part is taken from the germline J gene. Germline CDR1 reads GTSNPN; CDR2 reads SVGIG (reference sequence). CDR3 size: 13 residues.

CDR3: CASSSGLAGGDTQYF. The sequenced CDR3 bases are TGTGCCAGCAGCTCGGGACTAGCGGGGGGGGATACG. This chain links TRBV3-1 (or the pseudogene TRBV3-2) with TRBJ2-3, with 16 nucleotides matching TRBD2. The read terminates 3 residues before the CDR3 end, so the remaining end is supplied by the germline J gene. Germline assignment: CDR1 LGHDT and CDR2 YNNKEL (reference sequence). The CDR3 has 15 residues. J gave up 6 bases and V 5 bases, and 2 bases lay outside the gene matches.

Points on this clone: Read sequence stops 3 residues before the CDR3 end, and the germline J gene provides the missing end. The chain carries TRBV5-4 and TRBJ2-1; D is undetermined. The V end was cut by 4 bases, the J end by 9 bases, with 20 bases between. CDR1 and CDR2 (germline): SGHNT, YYREEE (reference sequence). The CDR3 extends over 15 amino acids. The DNA read from the CDR3 is TGTGCCAGCAGCAGGATTGACTCCCCTTCGGGTGAG. This translates into CASSRIDSPSGE. The whole CDR3 sequence reads CASSRIDSPSGEQFF.

Worth noting for this clone: Read coverage stops 3 residues before the CDR3 terminus; the germline J gene supplies the remainder. Other DNA sequences in this specimen translate into the identical CDR3. V usage is TRBV5-1 and J usage is TRBJ1-3; 8 bases line up with TRBD1. V was pared by 4 bases and J by 4 bases, with 7 bases of the junction left unmatched. This CDR3 contains 15 residues. From germline, CDR1 is SGHRS and CDR2 YFSETQ. The CDR3 loop reads CASSPAGQGGNTIYF. CDR3 DNA, as far as it was read: TGCGCCAGCAGCCCGGCTGGACAGGGAGGAAACACC.

On this clone: The read ends 3 residues shy of where the CDR3 ends; the end is completed using the germline J gene. The genes are TRBV2 and TRBJ2-1; D not certain. This CDR3 is built from 13 residues. Trimming took off 4 bases at V and 0 bases at J, with 4 bases between the two ends. Germline V lookup: CDR1 SNHLY, CDR2 FYNNEI. The CDR3 reads CASSVDSYNEQFF. CDR3 DNA, as far as it was read: TGTGCCAGCAGTGTAGACTCCTACAATGAG.

To note about this clone: The read ends 3 residues shy of where the CDR3 ends; the end is completed using the germline J gene. This rearrangement joins TRBV5-1 to TRBJ2-3; no reliable D call. V was trimmed by 0 bases and J by 0 bases, leaving 5 bases between them. The germline V gene encodes CDR1 SGHRS and CDR2 YFSETQ. This CDR3 is 14 amino acids long. CDR3 residues: CASSLGQSTDTQYF. The sequenced part of the CDR3 DNA is TGCGCCAGCAGCTTGGGGCAGAGCACAGATACG.

A note on this clone: The read ends 3 residues early relative to the CDR3; the germline J gene fills the gap. The gene calls are TRBV7-9 and TRBJ2-3; a weak D match, TRBD1 (5 bases). The V gene lost 5 bases and the J gene lost 3 bases, with 6 bases spanning the gap. Germline lookup yields CDR1 SEHNR and CDR2 FQNEAQ (reference sequence). This CDR3 is built from 12 residues. The sequenced CDR3 bases are TGTGCCAGCAGCCCAGGGACAGATACG. This codes for CASSPGTDT. The whole CDR3 is CASSPGTDTQYF.